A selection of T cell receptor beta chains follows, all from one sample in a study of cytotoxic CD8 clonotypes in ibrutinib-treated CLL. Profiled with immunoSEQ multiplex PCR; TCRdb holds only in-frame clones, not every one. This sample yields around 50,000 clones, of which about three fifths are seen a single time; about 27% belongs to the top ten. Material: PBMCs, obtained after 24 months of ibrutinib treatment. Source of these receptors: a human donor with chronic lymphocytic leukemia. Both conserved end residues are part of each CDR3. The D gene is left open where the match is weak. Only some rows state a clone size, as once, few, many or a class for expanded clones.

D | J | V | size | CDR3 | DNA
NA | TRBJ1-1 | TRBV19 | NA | CASSAARMNTEAFF | TGTGCCAGTAGCGCCGCCAGGATGAACACTGAAGCTTTCTTT
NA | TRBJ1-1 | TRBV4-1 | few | CASSQAVGGGDTEAFF | TGCGCCAGCAGCCAAGCCGTAGGGGGAGGGGACACTGAAGCTTTCTTT
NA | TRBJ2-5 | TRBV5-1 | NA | CASSLGTGRSETQYF | TGCGCCAGCAGCTTGGGAACAGGGCGTAGCGAGACCCAGTACTTC
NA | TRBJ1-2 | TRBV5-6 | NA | CASNSLGGRGSSYTF | TGTGCCAGCAACTCATTGGGGGGGCGGGGTTCAAGCTACACCTTC
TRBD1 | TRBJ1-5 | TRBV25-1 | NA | CASSVGTGNQPQHF | TGTGCCAGCAGTGTCGGGACAGGCAATCAGCCCCAGCATTTT
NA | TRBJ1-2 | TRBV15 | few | CATSRDYPRDGYTF | TGTGCCACCAGCAGAGATTATCCCAGGGATGGCTACACCTTC
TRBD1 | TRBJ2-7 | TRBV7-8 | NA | CASSFGTGEYEQYF | TGTGCCAGCAGCTTCGGGACAGGGGAATACGAGCAGTACTTC
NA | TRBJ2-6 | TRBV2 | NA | CASSADSGANVLTF | TGTGCCAGCAGTGCGGACTCTGGGGCCAACGTCCTGACTTTC
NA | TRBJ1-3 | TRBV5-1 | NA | CASGTADSGNTIYF | TGCGCCAGCGGCACCGCTGACTCTGGAAACACCATATATTTT
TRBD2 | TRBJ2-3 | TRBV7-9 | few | CASSLASGDTDTQYF | TGTGCCAGCAGCTTAGCTAGCGGGGACACAGATACGCAGTATTTT
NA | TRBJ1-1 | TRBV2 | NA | CASSDPGGNTEAFF | TGTGCCAGCAGTGACCCCGGCGGGAACACTGAAGCTTTCTTT
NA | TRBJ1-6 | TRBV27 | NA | CASTPGQSSYNSPLHF | TGTGCCAGCACACCTGGCCAGAGCTCCTATAATTCACCCCTCCACTTT
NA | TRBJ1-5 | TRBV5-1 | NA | CASSLTGNQPQHF | TGCGCCAGCAGCTTAACAGGGAATCAGCCCCAGCATTTT
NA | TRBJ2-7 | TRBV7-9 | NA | CASSFVGQDYEQYF | TGTGCCAGCAGCTTTGTTGGGCAGGACTACGAGCAGTACTTC
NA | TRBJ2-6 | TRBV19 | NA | CASSDGTGANVLTF | TGTGCCAGTAGTGACGGAACTGGGGCCAACGTCCTGACTTTC
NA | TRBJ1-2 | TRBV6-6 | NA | CASRLGWLGGYTF | TGTGCCAGCAGGCTGGGGTGGTTGGGTGGCTACACCTTC
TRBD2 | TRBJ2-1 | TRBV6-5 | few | CASNRGGDFTNEQFF | TGTGCCAGCAACCGGGGGGGCGACTTCACTAATGAGCAGTTCTTC
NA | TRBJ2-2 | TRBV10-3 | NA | CAISDRAAGELFF | TGTGCCATCAGTGACAGGGCGGCCGGGGAGCTGTTTTTT
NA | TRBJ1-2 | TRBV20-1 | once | CSARWASDF | TGCAGTGCTAGGTGGGCGAGCGACTTC
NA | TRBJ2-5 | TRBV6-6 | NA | CASSYGETQYF | TGTGCCAGCAGTTACGGTGAGACCCAGTACTTC
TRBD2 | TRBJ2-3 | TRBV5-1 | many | CASSLATSGTDTQYF | TGCGCCAGCAGCTTGGCAACTAGCGGCACAGATACGCAGTATTTT
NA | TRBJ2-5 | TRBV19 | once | CASSIVNQETQYF | TGTGCCAGTAGTATAGTTAACCAAGAGACCCAGTACTTC
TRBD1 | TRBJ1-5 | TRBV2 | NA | CASSGRQGGSSNQPQHF | TGTGCCAGCAGTGGGCGACAGGGCGGAAGTAGCAATCAGCCCCAGCATTTT
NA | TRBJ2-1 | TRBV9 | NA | CASSERSSSYNEQFF | TGTGCCAGCAGCGAGCGGTCGAGCTCCTACAATGAGCAGTTCTTC
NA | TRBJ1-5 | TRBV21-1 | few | CARNETQPQHF | TGTGCCAGGAACGAGACCCAGCCCCAGCATTTT
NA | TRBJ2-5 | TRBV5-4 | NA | CASSQNGQFGETQYF | TGTGCCAGCAGCCAAAACGGACAGTTTGGGGAGACCCAGTACTTC
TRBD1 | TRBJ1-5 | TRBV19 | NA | CASTLTGTGNQPQHF | TGTGCCAGTACCCTCACCGGGACAGGGAATCAGCCCCAGCATTTT
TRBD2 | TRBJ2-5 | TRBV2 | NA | CASSERRGGRQTQYF | TGTGCCAGCAGTGAAAGGCGGGGGGGCCGGCAGACCCAGTACTTC
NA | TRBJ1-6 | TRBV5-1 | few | CASGESSYNSPLHF | TGCGCCAGCGGAGAGAGCTCCTATAATTCACCCCTCCACTTT
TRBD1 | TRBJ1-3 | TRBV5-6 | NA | CASSLTGTGNTIYF | TGTGCCAGCAGCCTGACAGGGACTGGAAACACCATATATTTT
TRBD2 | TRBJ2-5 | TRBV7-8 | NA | CASSELAGGETQYF | TGTGCCAGCAGTGAATTGGCCGGGGGGGAGACCCAGTACTTC
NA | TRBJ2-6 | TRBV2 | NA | CASSEFGSPGGANVLTF | TGTGCCAGCAGTGAATTCGGGTCCCCCGGCGGGGCCAACGTCCTGACTTTC
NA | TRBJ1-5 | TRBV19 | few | CASSKGRSVYQPQHF | TGTGCCAGTAGTAAGGGACGGTCGGTATATCAGCCCCAGCATTTT
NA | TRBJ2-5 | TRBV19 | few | CASSITGALRGETQYF | TGTGCCAGTAGTATAACGGGGGCCCTTCGGGGAGAGACCCAGTACTTC
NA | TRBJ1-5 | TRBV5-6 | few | CASSEKQGTQHF | TGTGCCAGCAGCGAAAAACAGGGCACCCAGCATTTT
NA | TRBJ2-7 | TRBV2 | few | CAGGLGRGHEQYF | TGTGCCGGAGGCCTAGGCAGGGGCCACGAGCAGTACTTC
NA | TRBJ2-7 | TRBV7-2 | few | CASSLRDGLYEQYF | TGTGCCAGCAGCTTAAGGGACGGACTCTACGAGCAGTACTTC
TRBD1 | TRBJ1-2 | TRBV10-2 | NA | CASRSTGGVYGYTF | TGCGCCAGCAGATCGACAGGGGGCGTCTATGGCTACACCTTC
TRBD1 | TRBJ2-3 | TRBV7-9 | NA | CASMRQGGDTQYF | TGTGCCAGCATGCGACAGGGTGGAGATACGCAGTATTTT
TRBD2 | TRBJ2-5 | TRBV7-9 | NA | CASSLRTSAQETQYF | TGTGCCAGCAGCCTGAGGACTAGCGCTCAAGAGACCCAGTACTTC
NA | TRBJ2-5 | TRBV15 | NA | CATSRGYQETQYF | TGTGCCACCAGCAGAGGGTACCAAGAGACCCAGTACTTC
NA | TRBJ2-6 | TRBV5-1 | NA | CASSLDFEGTSGANVLTF | TGCGCCAGCAGCTTGGATTTTGAGGGGACCTCTGGGGCCAACGTCCTGACTTTC
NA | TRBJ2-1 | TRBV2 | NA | CASKYGRGEQFF | TGTGCCAGCAAATATGGTAGGGGTGAGCAGTTCTTC
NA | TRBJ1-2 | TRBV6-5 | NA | CASAPGRSLYGYTF | TGTGCCAGCGCCCCAGGGCGTAGTTTATATGGCTACACCTTC
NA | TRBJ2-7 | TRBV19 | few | CASSIEAESNEQYF | TGTGCCAGTAGTATAGAAGCAGAGTCAAACGAGCAGTACTTC
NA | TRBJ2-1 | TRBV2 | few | CASSVGRGAYNEQFF | TGTGCCAGCAGTGTTGGCAGGGGGGCCTACAATGAGCAGTTCTTC
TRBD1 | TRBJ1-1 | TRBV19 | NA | CASSIDLGQGFEAFF | TGTGCCAGTAGTATAGATCTTGGACAGGGTTTTGAAGCTTTCTTT
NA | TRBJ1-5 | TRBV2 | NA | CASSVGGADQPQHF | TGTGCCAGCAGTGTGGGGGGAGCAGATCAGCCCCAGCATTTT
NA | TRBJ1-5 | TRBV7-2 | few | CASSYGLGGSNQPQHF | TGTGCCAGCAGCTACGGATTAGGGGGAAGCAATCAGCCCCAGCATTTT
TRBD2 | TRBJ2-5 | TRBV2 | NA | CASSTKRGPGETQYF | TGTGCCAGCAGCACCAAGCGGGGGCCAGGGGAGACCCAGTACTTC
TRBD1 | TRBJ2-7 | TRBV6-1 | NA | CASRAGGIYEQYF | TGTGCCAGCAGGGCAGGGGGTATCTACGAGCAGTACTTC
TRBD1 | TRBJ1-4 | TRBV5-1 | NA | CASSQQGNNEKLFF | TGCGCCAGCAGCCAACAGGGGAATAATGAAAAACTGTTTTTT
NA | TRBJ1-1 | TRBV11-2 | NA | CASSLWQMNTEAFF | TGTGCCAGCAGCTTGTGGCAGATGAACACTGAAGCTTTCTTT
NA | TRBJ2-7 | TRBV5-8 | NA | CATPGRGNNEQYF | TGTGCCACCCCGGGCAGGGGCAACAACGAGCAGTACTTC
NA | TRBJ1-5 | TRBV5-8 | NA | CASSFAGANQPQHF | TGTGCCAGCAGCTTTGCAGGGGCAAATCAGCCCCAGCATTTT